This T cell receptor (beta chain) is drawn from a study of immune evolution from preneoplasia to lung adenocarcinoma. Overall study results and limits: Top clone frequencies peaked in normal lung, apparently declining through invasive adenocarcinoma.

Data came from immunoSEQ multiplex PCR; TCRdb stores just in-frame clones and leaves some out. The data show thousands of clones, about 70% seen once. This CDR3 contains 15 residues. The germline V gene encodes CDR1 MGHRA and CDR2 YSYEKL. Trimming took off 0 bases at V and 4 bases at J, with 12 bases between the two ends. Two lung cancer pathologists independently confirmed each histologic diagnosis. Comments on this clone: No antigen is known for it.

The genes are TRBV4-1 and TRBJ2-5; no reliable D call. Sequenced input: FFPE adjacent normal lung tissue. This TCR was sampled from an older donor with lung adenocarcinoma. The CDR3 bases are TGCGCCAGCAGCCAAGAAGGAAGGGCTCCAGAGACCCAGTACTTC. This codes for CASSQEGRAPETQYF.